These 15 T cell receptor beta chains were sequenced from one sample in a study of blood T cell repertoires in COVID-19. The repertoire was sequenced with immunoSEQ multiplex PCR; TCRdb's copy has only in-frame clones and lacks some. The data show about 230,000 clones, around four fifths seen once. The sequenced material came from peripheral blood. The receptors derive from a woman aged 70-85 years with active or convalescent COVID-19.

With regard to this clone: Its ends do not fully match the called genes, so a read error is possible. V and J are TRBV7-7 and TRBJ2-2; D gene ambiguous. The germline V gene encodes CDR1 SSHAT and CDR2 FNYEAQ (reference sequence). The CDR3 sequence is 14 residues long. The CDR3 DNA reads as TGTGCTAGCAGCTTAGAGCGGAACACCGGGGAGCTGTTTTTT. This translates into CASSLERNTGELFF.

This chain links TRBV28 with TRBJ1-5; TRBD1 aligns across 7 bases. The germline V gene encodes CDR1 MDHEN and CDR2 SYDVKM. There are 15 residues in the CDR3. The J segment lost 2 bases and the V segment lost 5 bases, leaving 6 bases of the junction unmatched. Here the CDR3 DNA reads TGTGCCAGCAGTGCTACAGGGGTTGGCAATCAGCCCCAGCATTTT. This codes for CASSATGVGNQPQHF.

The V gene is TRBV27, the J gene TRBJ1-6; 8 nucleotides line up with TRBD1. Germline CDR1 MNHEY, CDR2 SMNVEV (reference sequence). The CDR3 has 14 residues. V lost 4 bases, J lost 8 bases, and 4 bases stayed unmatched. CDR3 region: CASSSQGVHSPLHF. The CDR3, as DNA: TGTGCCAGCAGTTCACAGGGGGTCCATTCACCCCTCCACTTT.

This clone was counted a single time. The CDR3 DNA reads TGTGCCAGCAGCGCCCTGGGGAGGGGTGATACGCAGTATTTT. It translates to CASSALGRGDTQYF. The chain combines TRBV5-5 with TRBJ2-3, with 7 bases fitting TRBD2. The CDR3 totals 14 residues. The ends lost 4 bases at V and 6 bases at J; junction bases unmatched: 8. From germline, CDR1 is SGHKS and CDR2 YYEKEE (reference sequence).

The rearrangement uses TRBV2 and TRBJ2-5; 8 bases match TRBD2. Per germline, CDR1 SNHLY and CDR2 FYNNEI. With 10 bases clipped from V and 3 bases from J, the junction kept 1 base outside the gene matches. The CDR3 has 11 amino acids. CDR3 nucleotide sequence: TGTGCCACCGGGGGGGAAGAGACCCAGTACTTC. It codes for CATGGEETQYF. The whole variable domain, filled in from reference TRBV2 and TRBJ2-5, reads EPEVTQTPSHQVTQMGQEVILRCVPISNHLYFYWYRQILGQKVEFLVSFYNNEISEKSEIFDDQFSVERPDGSNFTLKIRSTKLEDSAMYFCATGGEETQYFGPGTRLLVL.

V gene TRBV5-1 combines with J gene TRBJ1-2; TRBD1 matches 7 bases. Germline V gene sequence: CDR1 SGHRS, CDR2 YFSETQ. The J segment lost 6 bases and the V segment lost 3 bases, leaving 5 bases of the junction unmatched. The CDR3 runs 13 residues. CDR3 coding DNA: TGCGCCAGCAGCTCCACAGGGGTACATGGCTACACCTTC. Residues: CASSSTGVHGYTF.

The chain combines TRBV7-9 with TRBJ1-1; D is uncertain. CDR1 and CDR2 from the germline V gene are SEHNR and FQNEAQ (reference sequence). Trimming took off 2 bases at V and 0 bases at J, with 7 bases between the two ends. The CDR3 runs to 14 residues. Here the CDR3 reads CASSLNAMNTEAFF. The CDR3, as DNA: TGTGCCAGCAGCTTAAACGCGATGAACACTGAAGCTTTCTTT. The variable domain in full, with the rest retrieved from reference TRBV7-9 and TRBJ1-1, is DTGVSQNPRHKITKRGQNVTFRCDPISEHNRLYWYRQTLGQGPEFLTYFQNEAQLEKSRLLSDRFSAERPKGSFSTLEIQRTEQGDSAMYLCASSLNAMNTEAFFGQGTRLTVV.

Written as DNA, the CDR3 is TGTGCCAGCAGATCTATTTGGAGCGGCTACACAGATACGCAGTATTTT. Amino acids: CASRSIWSGYTDTQYF. The J gene is TRBJ2-3, the V gene TRBV7-2; possible D gene TRBD2, 5 bases. Germline assignment: CDR1 SGHTA and CDR2 FQGNSA. V lost 6 bases, J lost 2 bases, and 18 bases lay in between. This CDR3 is built from 16 residues.

This clone was found a few times. The J gene is TRBJ2-4, the V gene TRBV4-2; 7 bases fit TRBD1. V shed 4 bases, J shed 5 bases, and the junction held 11 bases outside the gene matches. The germline CDR1 and CDR2 sequences are LGHNA and YNFKEQ. The CDR3 totals 16 residues. CDR3 DNA: TGTGCCAGCAGCCTCATACCAGGGGGTGCGGAAAACATTCAGTACTTC. It yields the protein CASSLIPGGAENIQYF.

The chain carries TRBV30 and TRBJ2-7; 7 bases align to TRBD1. From germline, CDR1 is GTSNPN and CDR2 SVGIG (reference sequence). With 0 bases clipped from V and 3 bases from J, the junction kept 5 bases outside the gene matches. The length of the CDR3 is 14 residues. This chain's CDR3 is CAWSVGGSVYEQYF. CDR3 coding DNA: TGTGCCTGGAGTGTAGGGGGCAGTGTCTACGAGCAGTACTTC.

As DNA, the CDR3 is TGTGCCAGCAGCTTAGGAGGCACAACTAATGAAAAACTGTTTTTT. The encoded protein is CASSLGGTTNEKLFF. The chain joins TRBV11-3 to TRBJ1-4; D gene uncertain. CDR1 is SGHNT and CDR2 is YENEEA in the germline V gene. This CDR3 contains 15 residues. V was clipped by 1 base and J by 0 bases, with 6 bases between them.

This clone came up a few times. The rearrangement joins TRBV19 to TRBJ1-5, with 7 bases fitting TRBD1. The length of the CDR3 is 16 residues. With 6 bases clipped from V and 3 bases from J, the junction kept 11 bases outside the gene matches. CDR1 is LNHDA and CDR2 is SQIVND in the germline V gene (reference sequence). CDR3 residues: CASSPLGTVNNQPQHF. The CDR3 DNA reads TGTGCCAGTAGCCCCCTTGGGACAGTGAACAATCAGCCCCAGCATTTT.

The sample holds a few counts of this clone. The chain has TRBV18 and TRBJ1-5; a weak D match, TRBD1 (5 bases). Between the trimmed V and J ends, which lost 5 bases and 3 bases, there was a span of 14 bases. The length of the CDR3 is 15 residues. Germline values: CDR1 KGHSH, CDR2 LQKENI. CDR3 protein: CASSAFREDNQPQHF. As DNA, the CDR3 is TGTGCCAGCTCAGCCTTCAGGGAAGACAATCAGCCCCAGCATTTT.

CDR3 amino acids: CASRSSRLTYEQYF. The CDR3 DNA reads as TGTGCCAGCAGATCTTCCCGACTGACCTACGAGCAGTACTTC. The chain employs TRBV6-1 and TRBJ2-7; D is unresolved. This CDR3 has 14 amino acids. Trimming removed 6 bases at V and 2 bases at J, with 14 bases between. Germline V CDR1 and CDR2: MNHNS, SASEGT.

The chain uses TRBV6-5 and TRBJ1-2, with D tentatively TRBD1 (6 bases). V was cut by 0 bases and J by 2 bases, with 10 bases left in between. CDR1 MNHEY and CDR2 SVGAGI come from the germline V gene. CDR3 length: 15 residues. The CDR3 coding sequence is TGTGCCAGCAGTTACTCCACAGGGCTCAACTATGGCTACACCTTC. It yields the protein CASSYSTGLNYGYTF.